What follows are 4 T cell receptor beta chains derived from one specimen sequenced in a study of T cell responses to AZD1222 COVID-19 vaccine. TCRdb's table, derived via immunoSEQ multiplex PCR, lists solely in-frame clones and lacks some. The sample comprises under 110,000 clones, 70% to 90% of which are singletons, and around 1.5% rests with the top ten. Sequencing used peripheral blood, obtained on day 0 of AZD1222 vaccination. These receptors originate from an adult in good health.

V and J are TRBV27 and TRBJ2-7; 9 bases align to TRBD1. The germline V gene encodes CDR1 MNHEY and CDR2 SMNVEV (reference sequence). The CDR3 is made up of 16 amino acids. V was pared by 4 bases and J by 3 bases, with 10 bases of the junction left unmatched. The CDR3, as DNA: TGTGCCAGCAGTTCCCCCCACAGGGGGCTGGACTACGAGCAGTACTTC. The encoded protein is CASSSPHRGLDYEQYF.

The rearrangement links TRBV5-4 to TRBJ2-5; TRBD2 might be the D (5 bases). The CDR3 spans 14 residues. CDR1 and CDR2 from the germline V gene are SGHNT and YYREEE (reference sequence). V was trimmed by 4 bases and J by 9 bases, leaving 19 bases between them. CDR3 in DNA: TGTGCCAGCAGCACAGCGGTCCCCCCGGCGGCCCAGTACTTC. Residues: CASSTAVPPAAQYF. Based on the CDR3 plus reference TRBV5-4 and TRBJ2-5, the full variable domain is ETGVTQSPTHLIKTRGQQVTLRCSSQSGHNTVSWYQQALGQGPQFIFQYYREEENGRGNFPPRFSGLQFPNYSSELNVNALELDDSALYLCASSTAVPPAAQYFGPGTRLLVL.

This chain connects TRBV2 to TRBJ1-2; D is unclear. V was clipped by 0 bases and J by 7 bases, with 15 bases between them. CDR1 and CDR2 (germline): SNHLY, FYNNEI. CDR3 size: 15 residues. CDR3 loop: CASSEALRGDRGYTF. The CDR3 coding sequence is TGTGCCAGCAGTGAAGCGCTTCGGGGTGATCGTGGCTACACCTTC.

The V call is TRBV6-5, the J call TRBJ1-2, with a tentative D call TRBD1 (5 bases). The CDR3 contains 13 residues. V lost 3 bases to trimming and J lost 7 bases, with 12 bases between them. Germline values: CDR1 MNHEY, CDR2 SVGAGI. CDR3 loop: CASSYSRGAGYTF. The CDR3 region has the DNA TGTGCCAGCAGTTATTCAAGGGGAGCTGGCTACACCTTC.